These 32 T cell receptor beta chains share one sample of origin, sequenced in a study of HIV-infected patients and healthy controls. 500 ng RNA was reverse transcribed with alpha and beta constant-region primers. Each of the alpha and beta chains got its own library through chain-specific third strand synthesis with indices. TCRdb reprocessed the 5' RACE reads via MiXCR and lists one record per CDR3 protein. The table lists 13,000 or so distinct CDR3 sequences, roughly 9.9% of them singletons. All unsorted peripheral T cells were captured because whole blood was used without fractionation. Sequenced sample: blood. The receptors shown here come from an adult in good health.

This clonotype was seen many times. The rearrangement links TRBV12-3 or TRBV12-4 to TRBJ1-2; possible D gene TRBD1, 6 bases. CDR3 length: 14 amino acids. The V end was cut by 6 bases, the J end by 5 bases, with 16 bases between. The CDR3 reads CASRWGQWTYGYTF. As DNA, the CDR3 is TGTGCCAGCAGATGGGGGCAATGGACTTATGGCTACACCTTC.

This clonotype came up many times. The chain is built from TRBV7-2 and TRBJ2-1; weak D call: TRBD2 (6 bases). CDR3 length equals 16 residues. V was clipped by 0 bases and J by 0 bases, with 9 bases between them. Germline CDR1 and CDR2: SGHTA and FQGNSA. The CDR3 is CASSLAGGGSYNEQFF. DNA of the CDR3: TGTGCCAGCAGCTTAGCGGGGGGTGGCTCCTACAATGAGCAGTTCTTC.

This clonotype is medium-sized (0.01 to 0.1%). This rearrangement joins TRBV6-1 to TRBJ1-1; no definite D call. V gave up 3 bases and J gave up 6 bases, with 5 bases separating them. The CDR3 loop spans 11 amino acids. Germline lookup yields CDR1 MNHNS and CDR2 SASEGT. CDR3 sequence reads: CASSDGAEAFF. CDR3 bases: TGTGCCAGCAGTGACGGCGCTGAAGCTTTCTTT.

The chain has TRBV3-1 and TRBJ2-3; D ambiguous. Trimming cost V 0 bases and J 3 bases, with 10 bases left between them. This CDR3 is built from 15 residues. Germline loops: CDR1 LGHDT, CDR2 YNNKEL (reference sequence). CDR3 sequence reads: CASSQDLFGTDTQYF. As DNA, the CDR3 is TGTGCCAGCAGCCAAGATCTTTTCGGAACAGATACGCAGTATTTT.

This clonotype was observed at least ten times. The J gene is TRBJ2-2, the V gene TRBV12-3 or TRBV12-4; D unresolved. Trimming stripped 10 bases from V and 2 bases from J, with 11 bases between. There are 13 residues in the CDR3. For the CDR3, the DNA is TGTGCCACGCTTTACAGAAACACCGGGGAGCTGTTTTTT. It translates to CATLYRNTGELFF.

Ten or more counts support this clonotype. CDR3 DNA: TGTGCCAGCAGTCCTTATTCCTGGGGCCACGGACAGAGAAGGAATGAAAAACTGTTTTTT. The encoded protein is CASSPYSWGHGQRRNEKLFF. This chain joins TRBV12-3 or TRBV12-4 and TRBJ1-4, with a weak D call TRBD1 (6 bases). CDR3 length equals 20 residues. Trimming shortened V by 5 bases and J by 5 bases, and 30 bases separated the two germline ends.

This clonotype was counted at least ten times. The chain links TRBV14 to TRBJ1-2; 8 bases align to TRBD1. The CDR3 has 19 amino acids. V was pared by 2 bases and J by 5 bases, with 19 bases of the junction left unmatched. The germline V gene encodes CDR1 SGHDN and CDR2 FVKESK. The CDR3 region is CASSQTTLTGAPSFYGYTF. The CDR3 nucleotides are TGTGCCAGCAGCCAAACGACATTGACAGGGGCGCCTTCCTTTTATGGCTACACCTTC. The whole variable domain, filled in from reference TRBV14 and TRBJ1-2, reads EAGVTQFPSHSVIEKGQTVTLRCDPISGHDNLYWYRRVMGKEIKFLLHFVKESKQDESGMPNNRFLAERTGGTYSTLKVQPAELEDSGVYFCASSQTTLTGAPSFYGYTFGSGTRLTVV.

This clonotype was counted at least ten times. V and J are TRBV7-2 and TRBJ1-3, with D possibly matching TRBD1 (6 bases). The CDR3 totals 20 residues. Trimming removed 2 bases at V and 2 bases at J, with 25 bases between. Per germline, CDR1 SGHTA and CDR2 FQGNSA. The CDR3 here is CASSLYHRASDRGPGNTIYF. CDR3 DNA sequence: TGTGCCAGCAGCTTATATCACAGGGCAAGCGATAGGGGACCTGGAAACACCATATATTTT. The full variable domain, its missing parts supplied by reference TRBV7-2 and TRBJ1-3, is GAGVSQSPSNKVTEKGKDVELRCDPISGHTALYWYRQSLGQGLEFLIYFQGNSAPDKSGLPSDRFSAERTGGSVSTLTIQRTQQEDSAVYLCASSLYHRASDRGPGNTIYFGEGSWLTVV.

This clonotype has only a few counts. V usage is TRBV12-3 or TRBV12-4 and J usage is TRBJ2-1; D is uncertain. This CDR3 is built from 14 residues. Trimming removed 7 bases at V and 7 bases at J, with 17 bases between. The CDR3 sequence is CASINSRSRNEQFF. The CDR3 nucleotides are TGTGCCAGCATCAATTCGCGCAGCCGGAATGAGCAGTTCTTC.

By its share, this clonotype is medium-sized (0.01 to 0.1%). The chain recombines TRBV29-1 with TRBJ1-1; D uncertain. V lost 6 bases and J lost 1, with 9 bases in between. The CDR3 covers 12 residues. Germline V lookup: CDR1 SQVTM, CDR2 ANQGSEA. The CDR3 spells CSVDNSNTEAFF. CDR3 DNA sequence: TGCAGCGTAGATAATTCGAACACTGAAGCTTTCTTT. The whole variable domain, remainder taken from reference TRBV29-1 and TRBJ1-1, is SAVISQKPSRDICQRGTSLTIQCQVDSQVTMMFWYRQQPGQSLTLIATANQGSEATYESGFVIDKFPISRPNLTFSTLTVSNMSPEDSSIYLCSVDNSNTEAFFGQGTRLTVV.

Only one count was recorded for this clonotype. CDR3 nucleotides: TGTGCCAGCAGTGCGATAGGGGGAATCTACAATGAGCAGTTCTTC. It specifies CASSAIGGIYNEQFF. The rearrangement links TRBV6-1 to TRBJ2-1, with a weak D call TRBD1 (6 bases). Per the germline V gene, CDR1 is MNHNS and CDR2 is SASEGT. Trimming stripped 4 bases from V and 3 bases from J, with 13 bases between. CDR3 length: 15 residues.

This clonotype counts as medium-sized. The J gene is TRBJ2-1, the V gene TRBV12-3 or TRBV12-4; the match to TRBD1 covers 7 bases. Losses at the gene ends were 3 bases for V and 0 bases for J; bases not matched to a gene: 2. The CDR3 length is 15 residues. CDR3 nucleotides: TGTGCCAGCAGTTTGGGGGACAGCTCCTACAATGAGCAGTTCTTC. Amino acids: CASSLGDSSYNEQFF.

This clonotype was observed many times. The chain couples TRBV7-2 to TRBJ2-4, with 8 bases lining up with TRBD1. In germline, CDR1 is SGHTA, CDR2 FQGNSA. The V gene end was trimmed by 1 base and the J gene end by 6 bases; junction bases not matched to a gene: 2. The CDR3 runs to 14 residues. As DNA, the CDR3 is TGTGCCAGCAGCTTAGACACAGGGGGAAACATTCAGTACTTC. Translation: CASSLDTGGNIQYF.

By share, this clonotype ranks as medium-sized (0.01 to 0.1%). The chain uses TRBV14 and TRBJ2-7; D tentatively reads TRBD1 or TRBD2 (5 bases each). The ends were cut back, 4 bases at V and 5 bases at J, with 21 bases in the middle. The CDR3 is made up of 16 amino acids. The germline V gene has CDR1 SGHDN and CDR2 FVKESK. The CDR3 nucleotides are TGTGCCAGCAGCCCCACCCGGGACGCCGTTTTCCACGAGCAGTACTTC. This gives the protein CASSPTRDAVFHEQYF.

This clonotype has at least ten counts. The chain employs TRBV19 and TRBJ2-5; D is uncertain. The CDR3 runs to 14 residues. V was pared by 3 bases and J by 6 bases, with 14 bases between. CDR1 and CDR2 (germline): LNHDA, SQIVND (reference sequence). Here the CDR3 reads CASSIAVTEQTQYF. The CDR3 DNA sequence: TGTGCCAGTAGTATTGCGGTAACGGAACAGACCCAGTACTTC.

This clonotype was seen many times. The chain uses TRBV30 and TRBJ2-1; 13 bases line up with TRBD2. From germline, CDR1 is GTSNPN and CDR2 SVGIG (reference sequence). V dropped 3 bases and J dropped 6; count of bases not matched to a gene: 2. This CDR3 contains 14 residues. The CDR3 DNA reads as TGTGCCTGGAGGAGACTAGCGGGGGGCAATGAGCAGTTCTTC. Its translation is CAWRRLAGGNEQFF.

V is TRBV6-1 and J is TRBJ2-7; 9 nucleotides match TRBD1. The CDR3 has 15 residues. CDR1 and CDR2 from the germline V gene are MNHNS and SASEGT. After removal of 4 bases from V and 6 bases from J, the junction contained 10 bases not matched to a gene. In nucleotides, the CDR3 is TGTGCCAGCAGTGCCGAGACAGGGGGGTCTGGCGAGCAGTACTTC. As protein: CASSAETGGSGEQYF.

A few counts support this clonotype. CDR3 amino acids: CASSLVVGGTGELFF. The CDR3 nucleotides are TGTGCCAGCAGTTTAGTGGTTGGAGGAACCGGGGAGCTGTTTTTT. This chain joins TRBV28 and TRBJ2-2, with D tentatively TRBD2 (5 bases). In germline, CDR1 is MDHEN, CDR2 SYDVKM. V shed 2 bases and J shed 5 bases, with 12 bases lying between them. This CDR3 comprises 15 residues.

On this clonotype: Germline is not matched at one junction end, which may reflect a read error. The chain is built from TRBV18 and TRBJ1-1, with a weak D call TRBD1 (6 bases). Germline loops: CDR1 KGHSH, CDR2 LQKENI. The CDR3 runs to 14 residues. The DNA of the CDR3 is TGTGCCAGCTCACCATCGGCAGGGGACACTGAAGATTTCTTT. Amino acid sequence: CASSPSAGDTEDFF.

This clonotype is judged medium-sized. The chain is built from TRBV7-9 and TRBJ2-3; TRBD2 matches at 7 bases. This CDR3 comprises 15 residues. CDR1 and CDR2 (germline): SEHNR, FQNEAQ (reference sequence). With V trimmed by 1 base and J by 1 base, 2 bases remained unmatched. The CDR3 DNA sequence: TGTGCCAGCAGCTTAGGCGGGGGAGGCACAGATACGCAGTATTTT. Its protein is CASSLGGGGTDTQYF.

The chain joins TRBV20-1 to TRBJ2-7; 9 positions match TRBD2. The J segment lost 6 bases and the V segment lost 3 bases, leaving 12 bases of the junction unmatched. CDR1 DFQATT and CDR2 SNEGSKA come from the germline V gene (reference sequence). This CDR3 contains 15 residues. The CDR3 sequence is CSASDDGTSSFEQYF. DNA of the CDR3: TGCAGTGCTAGTGACGACGGGACTAGCTCTTTCGAGCAGTACTTC.

By its share, this clonotype is medium-sized. The chain is built from TRBV5-1 and TRBJ2-2; perhaps TRBD2 as D (6 bases). Germline values: CDR1 SGHRS, CDR2 YFSETQ. This CDR3 has 12 amino acids. The DNA of the CDR3 is TGCGCAATAGGAGGGGACACCGGGGAGCTGTTTTTT. The encoded protein is CAIGGDTGELFF.

This chain joins TRBV29-1 and TRBJ2-1; 12 bases line up with TRBD2. The CDR3 consists of 16 residues. In germline, CDR1 is SQVTM, CDR2 ANQGSEA. V was pared by 3 bases and J by 10 bases, with 13 bases of the junction left unmatched. CDR3 bases: TGCAGCGTTGAGGGGGGACCCGGGACTAGCGGGCCAGAGCAGTTCTTC. Protein product: CSVEGGPGTSGPEQFF.

With respect to this clonotype: This may arise from a read error, as a much more abundant clone is one base away. CDR3 sequence reads: CSWSPGVLYGYTF. The CDR3 DNA reads as TGTTCCTGGAGTCCGGGCGTACTCTATGGCTACACCTTC. The chain links TRBV30 to TRBJ1-2, with unresolved D. There are 13 residues in the CDR3. CDR1 and CDR2 (germline): GTSNPN, SVGIG (reference sequence).

A few counts support this clonotype. The rearrangement links TRBV27 to TRBJ1-1, with 10 positions matching TRBD1. CDR3 size: 17 residues. The V segment lost 0 bases and the J segment 2 bases; nucleotides outside the gene matches: 6. CDR1 and CDR2 (germline): MNHEY, SMNVEV (reference sequence). The CDR3 bases are TGTGCCAGCAGTTTATCCCCTGACAGGGGGCTAAACACTGAAGCTTTCTTT. Protein sequence: CASSLSPDRGLNTEAFF.

Only a few counts were recorded for this clonotype. The chain joins TRBV29-1 to TRBJ2-5; 8 nucleotides agree with TRBD1. Germline loops: CDR1 SQVTM, CDR2 ANQGSEA. The CDR3 totals 12 residues. J was trimmed by 5 bases and V by 6 bases; bases with no gene match: 5. The CDR3 bases are TGCAGCGTAGACAGGGGCGGTGAGACCCAGTACTTC. This codes for CSVDRGGETQYF.

The chain has TRBV2 and TRBJ2-3, with a tentative D call TRBD2 (5 bases). The V and J ends lost 3 bases and 3 bases respectively, with 7 bases between them. Germline V gives CDR1 SNHLY, CDR2 FYNNEI. The CDR3 extends over 13 amino acids. CDR3 amino acids: CASSETGTDTQYF. The CDR3 DNA reads as TGTGCCAGCAGTGAGACGGGGACAGATACGCAGTATTTT. The variable domain in full, completed from reference TRBV2 and TRBJ2-3, reads EPEVTQTPSHQVTQMGQEVILRCVPISNHLYFYWYRQILGQKVEFLVSFYNNEISEKSEIFDDQFSVERPDGSNFTLKIRSTKLEDSAMYFCASSETGTDTQYFGPGTRLTVL.

In the case of this clonotype: This may come from a read error, since a much larger clone is one base off. Likely a read error: the CDR3 ends without its conserved phenylalanine or tryptophan. The rearrangement joins TRBV19 to TRBJ2-7, with D possibly TRBD2 on 5 matching bases. Germline V gene lookup returns CDR1 LNHDA and CDR2 SQIVND (reference sequence). Trimming shortened V by 6 bases and J by 6 bases, and 9 bases separated the two germline ends. The CDR3 spans 11 residues. CDR3 in DNA: TGTGCCAGTAGAGAGGGTGGCGAGCAGTACCTC. The encoded protein is CASREGGEQYL.

This clonotype is labeled medium-sized (0.01 to 0.1%). The gene calls are TRBV2 and TRBJ2-1; either TRBD1 or TRBD2 may fit D (6 bases each). V shed 4 bases and J shed 6 bases, with 13 bases lying between them. The CDR3 sequence is 14 residues long. Germline V gene lookup returns CDR1 SNHLY and CDR2 FYNNEI. The chain's CDR3 is CASSVRGLANEQFF. In DNA, the CDR3 is TGTGCCAGCAGTGTTCGGGGGCTAGCCAATGAGCAGTTCTTC.

By share, this clonotype counts as medium-sized (0.01 to 0.1%). The rearrangement links TRBV7-2 to TRBJ2-1; 7 bases fit TRBD1. Per germline, CDR1 SGHTA and CDR2 FQGNSA. The J segment lost 0 bases and the V segment lost 5 bases, leaving 1 base of the junction unmatched. The CDR3 has 14 amino acids. The CDR3 region has the DNA TGTGCCAGCAGCAGACAGGGCTCCTACAATGAGCAGTTCTTC. This translates into CASSRQGSYNEQFF.

This clonotype is medium-sized (0.01 to 0.1%) by share. This chain connects TRBV5-1 to TRBJ2-3; TRBD2 matches at 8 bases. CDR1 and CDR2 (germline): SGHRS, YFSETQ. J lost 0 bases, V lost 0 bases, and 3 bases had no gene match. The CDR3 has 16 amino acids. CDR3 in DNA: TGCGCCAGCAGCTTGGTTTCTAGCGGGAGCACAGATACGCAGTATTTT. Translated: CASSLVSSGSTDTQYF.

This clonotype was seen repeatedly, ten times or more. This rearrangement joins TRBV20-1 to TRBJ1-1; D remains unclear. Germline assignment: CDR1 DFQATT and CDR2 SNEGSKA (reference sequence). The CDR3 is made up of 12 amino acids. Trimming took off 3 bases at V and 0 bases at J, with 5 bases between the two ends. The CDR3 DNA sequence: TGCAGTGCTAGGCTGGTGAACACTGAAGCTTTCTTT. Translating gives CSARLVNTEAFF.